These 26 T cell receptor beta chains share one sample of origin, sequenced in a study of cytomegalovirus exposure and HLA in healthy donors (dated by TCRdb to the late 2010s). To prepare the library, the immunoSEQ multiplex PCR assay was applied. A mixture of 60 forward primers for TCR Vbeta segments and 13 reverse primers for TCR Jbeta segments was used in the multiplex PCR. TCRdb obtained this table from immuneACCESS and retained in-frame rearrangements with V and J assigned. These tables miss some clones; where compared with another copy, unresolved V genes account for less than half of the shortfall, and the remainder is unexplained. Here the sample has 90,000 to 130,000 clones; over 60% occur a single time. Of the sample, around 5% is held by the ten largest clones. Sequenced input: PBMCs. The receptor source for this set is a man younger than 40 in good health and CMV-seropositive.

This clone was seen once. This chain joins TRBV6-5 and TRBJ2-7; 11 bases line up with TRBD2. In germline, CDR1 is MNHEY, CDR2 SVGAGI. The V segment lost 6 bases and the J segment 7 bases; nucleotides outside the gene matches: 11. This CDR3 is 15 amino acids long. The CDR3 DNA is TGTGCCAGCAGCCTTTCTAGCGGGGGGTCGCAGGAGCAGTACTTC. Translated, it gives CASSLSSGGSQEQYF.

The rearrangement uses TRBV29-1 and TRBJ1-5; 9 bases line up with TRBD1. Germline V gives CDR1 SQVTM, CDR2 ANQGSEA. Trimming at V came to 6 bases and at J to 5 bases, leaving 14 bases not matched to a gene. The CDR3 contains 16 residues. The CDR3 spells CSVLISGTGRDQPQHF. CDR3 DNA: TGCAGCGTCCTCATTTCGGGGACAGGGAGGGATCAGCCCCAGCATTTT.

This clone qualifies as medium-sized. The V and J genes are TRBV5-1 and TRBJ2-4, with D tentatively TRBD2 (5 bases). V lost 3 bases, J lost 15 bases, and 13 bases lay in between. Germline CDR1 and CDR2: SGHRS and YFSETQ. CDR3 length: 11 residues. CDR3 sequence (DNA): TGCGCCAGCAGCTCGGGCCTAGCCTCGTACTTC. Its protein product is CASSSGLASYF.

This chain joins TRBV6-5 and TRBJ1-3; no clear D gene. Germline V gene data show CDR1 as MNHEY and CDR2 as SVGAGI. The CDR3 totals 16 residues. V was pared by 0 bases and J by 0 bases, with 9 bases between. CDR3 amino acids: CASSYSISVSGNTIYF. Here the CDR3 DNA reads TGTGCCAGCAGTTACTCGATCTCGGTCTCTGGAAACACCATATATTTT.

This clone was seen more than once but under ten times. V gene TRBV30 combines with J gene TRBJ2-7, with D possibly being TRBD1 (6 bases). Germline V gene sequence: CDR1 GTSNPN, CDR2 SVGIG (reference sequence). V was trimmed by 3 bases and J by 5 bases, leaving 20 bases between them. The CDR3 totals 15 residues. In nucleotides, the CDR3 is TGTGCCTGGAGGCACATGTCAGGGGATAACGACGAGCAGTACTTC. Its protein is CAWRHMSGDNDEQYF.

V and J are TRBV5-1 and TRBJ2-7, with D uncertain. The CDR3 is 15 amino acids. Germline CDR1 and CDR2: SGHRS and YFSETQ. The V and J ends lost 0 bases and 2 bases respectively, with 12 bases between them. CDR3 bases: TGCGCCAGCAGCTTGGGCCCAAGAGGAGCCTACGAGCAGTACTTC. Translated, it gives CASSLGPRGAYEQYF.

This clone showed up just once. The chain uses TRBV7-3 and TRBJ1-1; D is ambiguous. The CDR3 contains 14 residues. Germline V gene sequence: CDR1 SGHTA, CDR2 FQGTGA. V dropped 5 bases and J dropped 1 base, with 11 bases sitting between them. The CDR3 nucleotides are TGTGCCAGCAGCGAGGGTGCCTGGAACACTGAAGCTTTCTTT. As protein: CASSEGAWNTEAFF. Filled out from reference TRBV7-3 and TRBJ1-1, the complete variable domain reads GAGVSQTPSNKVTEKGKYVELRCDPISGHTALYWYRQSLGQGPEFLIYFQGTGAADDSGLPNDRFFAVRPEGSVSTLKIQRTERGDSAVYLCASSEGAWNTEAFFGQGTRLTVV.

This clone was counted between two and nine times. V and J are TRBV7-8 and TRBJ1-4; TRBD1 is a possible D gene (6 bases). Trimming removed 5 bases from V and 3 bases from J, with 19 bases in between. The CDR3 is 17 amino acids. Germline V gene lookup returns CDR1 SGHVS and CDR2 FQNEAQ. The CDR3 protein is CASSPLRGASSNEKLFF. The CDR3 DNA is TGTGCCAGCAGCCCCCTTCGGGGGGCGTCTTCTAATGAAAAACTGTTTTTT.

V is TRBV6-5 and J is TRBJ2-7; 9 bases align to TRBD1. CDR3 length: 13 residues. Germline values: CDR1 MNHEY, CDR2 SVGAGI. The trim removed 7 bases at V and 3 bases at J, leaving 4 bases unmatched. The CDR3 nucleotides read TGTGCCAGCATGGACAGGGGAAACTACGAGCAGTACTTC. Translation: CASMDRGNYEQYF.

The chain joins TRBV7-2 to TRBJ2-7; a weak D match, TRBD2 (5 bases). This CDR3 has 13 residues. Looked up from germline, CDR1 is SGHTA and CDR2 is FQGNSA. The V end was cut by 4 bases, the J end by 7 bases, with 14 bases between. The CDR3 reads CASSSPPDLEQYF. The CDR3 nucleotides are TGTGCCAGCAGCTCCCCCCCGGACTTGGAGCAGTACTTC.

This clone has more than one count but fewer than ten. This sequence joins TRBV2 and TRBJ1-4; 8 bases match TRBD1. Germline V gene lookup returns CDR1 SNHLY and CDR2 FYNNEI. Germline trimming cut 4 bases from V and 5 bases from J; bases unmatched to any gene: 0. This CDR3 is built from 13 residues. The CDR3 loop reads CASSGQGNEKLFF. The CDR3 DNA sequence: TGTGCCAGCAGTGGACAGGGGAATGAAAAACTGTTTTTT.

The chain joins TRBV9 to TRBJ2-3; 10 nucleotides line up with TRBD2. This CDR3 contains 15 residues. Germline loops: CDR1 SGDLS, CDR2 YYNGEE. V lost 3 bases, J lost 0 bases, and 1 base stayed unmatched. CDR3 sequence reads: CASSGSGGSTDTQYF. The CDR3 DNA reads TGTGCCAGCAGCGGTAGCGGGGGGAGCACAGATACGCAGTATTTT. The full variable domain, rest sourced from reference TRBV9 and TRBJ2-3, is DSGVTQTPKHLITATGQRVTLRCSPRSGDLSVYWYQQSLDQGLQFLIQYYNGEERAKGNILERFSAQQFPDLHSELNLSSLELGDSALYFCASSGSGGSTDTQYFGPGTRLTVL.

Note on this clone: The junction shows a germline mismatch at one end, possibly a read error. The genes are TRBV7-9 and TRBJ2-1; D call uncertain. Looked up from germline, CDR1 is SEHNR and CDR2 is FQNEAQ (reference sequence). The CDR3 loop spans 12 amino acids. In nucleotides, the CDR3 is TGTTCCAGCAGCCTCTCCTACAATGAGCAGTTCTTC. Encoded protein: CSSSLSYNEQFF. Supplemented by reference TRBV7-9 and TRBJ2-1, the full variable domain reads DTGVSQNPRHKITKRGQNVTFRCDPISEHNRLYWYRQTLGQGPEFLTYFQNEAQLEKSRLLSDRFSAERPKGSFSTLEIQRTEQGDSAMYLCSSSLSYNEQFFGPGTRLTVL.

The rearrangement links TRBV4-1 to TRBJ1-1, with D uncertain. CDR1 MGHRA and CDR2 YSYEKL come from the germline V gene. Trimming left V 1 base short and J 5 bases short, with 17 bases between. The CDR3 extends over 16 amino acids. The CDR3 sequence is CASSQVLTRRGTEAFF. For the CDR3, the DNA is TGCGCCAGCAGCCAAGTCCTGACACGTCGAGGGACTGAAGCTTTCTTT.

CDR3 residues: CASSLVGGAASYNEQFF. As DNA, the CDR3 is TGTGCCAGCAGCTTGGTAGGCGGGGCCGCCTCCTACAATGAGCAGTTCTTC. The chain uses TRBV5-6 and TRBJ2-1, with a tentative D call TRBD2 (6 bases). V shed 0 bases and J shed 0 bases, with 13 bases lying between them. The germline V gene has CDR1 SGHDT and CDR2 YYEEEE. The CDR3 consists of 17 residues.

This rearrangement joins TRBV9 to TRBJ2-3; no clear D gene. The CDR3 runs to 17 residues. The germline gives CDR1 SGDLS, CDR2 YYNGEE. V was trimmed by 0 bases and J by 4 bases, leaving 18 bases between them. CDR3 in amino acids: CASSVAPLDIRADTQYF. The DNA for the CDR3 is TGTGCCAGCAGCGTAGCCCCCTTAGACATCAGAGCAGATACGCAGTATTTT.

The J gene is TRBJ2-2, the V gene TRBV11-2; D is undetermined. This CDR3 has 12 residues. The germline gives CDR1 SGHAT, CDR2 FQNNGV. V was trimmed by 10 bases and J by 6 bases, leaving 12 bases between them. The DNA of the CDR3 is TGTGCCACCCGACGAGAGGCCGGGGAGCTGTTTTTT. Its translation is CATRREAGELFF.

The rearrangement joins TRBV5-1 to TRBJ1-5; 9 positions agree with TRBD1. The CDR3 loop spans 16 amino acids. The V gene end was trimmed by 1 base and the J gene end by 0 bases; junction bases not matched to a gene: 2. Per germline, CDR1 SGHRS and CDR2 YFSETQ. CDR3 sequence (DNA): TGCGCCAGCAGCTTGACGACAGGGGGTAGCAATCAGCCCCAGCATTTT. Its protein is CASSLTTGGSNQPQHF.

The chain employs TRBV4-2 and TRBJ1-2; TRBD1 matches at 7 bases. Germline V gives CDR1 LGHNA, CDR2 YNFKEQ. CDR3 length: 14 amino acids. J gave up 4 bases and V 2 bases, and 4 bases lay outside the gene matches. The CDR3 sequence: CASSQSTGAYGYTF. The CDR3 DNA reads TGTGCCAGCAGCCAATCTACAGGGGCCTATGGCTACACCTTC.

The chain couples TRBV7-7 to TRBJ2-5; the match to TRBD1 covers 7 bases. Germline CDR1 SSHAT, CDR2 FNYEAQ (reference sequence). The CDR3 has 14 residues. V lost 1 base and J lost 4; bases outside the gene matches: 3. The CDR3 DNA reads TGTGCCAGCAGCTTAGAACAGGGGAGAGAGACCCAGTACTTC. It encodes CASSLEQGRETQYF.

A few counts support this clone. V and J are TRBV11-1 and TRBJ1-5; D is unclear. Per the germline V gene, CDR1 is SGHAT and CDR2 is FQDESV (reference sequence). V was shortened by 1 base and J by 5 bases, with 6 bases between the two germline ends. The CDR3 loop spans 13 amino acids. The CDR3 loop reads CASSLDTDQPQHF. CDR3 nucleotides: TGTGCCAGCAGCTTAGATACGGATCAGCCCCAGCATTTT.

The chain employs TRBV6-1 and TRBJ2-1, with D perhaps TRBD1 (6 bases). CDR1 is MNHNS, CDR2 SASEGT, per germline. The CDR3 has 15 residues. V lost 6 bases to trimming and J lost 0 bases, with 12 bases between them. The CDR3 DNA reads as TGTGCCAGCAGGAAGGACAGAAGCTCCTACAATGAGCAGTTCTTC. It codes for CASRKDRSSYNEQFF.

The rearrangement joins TRBV19 to TRBJ1-2; 7 nucleotides line up with TRBD1. Per germline, CDR1 LNHDA and CDR2 SQIVND (reference sequence). The CDR3 length is 14 residues. J was trimmed by 8 bases and V by 6 bases; bases with no gene match: 12. The CDR3 bases are TGTGCCAGTAGATCCATGACAGGGTCGGGGGGCTACACCTTC. Translating it yields CASRSMTGSGGYTF.

The chain recombines TRBV7-9 with TRBJ1-5; D perhaps matches TRBD1 (5 bases). V lost 5 bases and J 9 bases, leaving 20 bases between the germline ends. From germline, CDR1 is SEHNR and CDR2 FQNEAQ (reference sequence). The CDR3 has 15 amino acids. In nucleotides, the CDR3 is TGTGCCAGCAGCCCTATGCCCGGAACCCAGGGGCCCCAGCATTTT. Encoded protein: CASSPMPGTQGPQHF. The full variable domain, completed using reference TRBV7-9 and TRBJ1-5, is DTGVSQNPRHKITKRGQNVTFRCDPISEHNRLYWYRQTLGQGPEFLTYFQNEAQLEKSRLLSDRFSAERPKGSFSTLEIQRTEQGDSAMYLCASSPMPGTQGPQHFGDGTRLSIL.

This clone was counted once. The genes are TRBV15 and TRBJ1-4, with 7 bases identical to TRBD1. The CDR3 is made up of 14 amino acids. The ends lost 5 bases at V and 8 bases at J; junction bases unmatched: 8. Germline-derived CDR1 and CDR2 are LNHNV and YYDKDF (reference sequence). The chain's CDR3 is CATSRAGQVEKLFF. The CDR3 DNA sequence: TGTGCCACCAGCCGTGCTGGACAGGTGGAAAAACTGTTTTTT.

The chain is built from TRBV5-1 and TRBJ2-7, with a weak D call TRBD2 (6 bases). The germline gives CDR1 SGHRS, CDR2 YFSETQ. The length of the CDR3 is 16 residues. Trimming left V 4 bases short and J 6 bases short, with 23 bases between. CDR3 residues: CASSPPEEGFRGEQYF. The CDR3, as DNA: TGCGCCAGCAGCCCCCCGGAGGAGGGATTTAGAGGCGAGCAGTACTTC.